The 20 T cell receptor beta chains below all came from one sample that was sequenced in a study of T cell responses to AZD1222 COVID-19 vaccine. Only in-frame clones appear in the TCRdb table, and some are missing; sequencing was by immunoSEQ multiplex PCR. This table has about 110,000 clones, 70% to 90% appearing once. The source material was peripheral blood, sampled on day 0 of MenACWY control vaccination. These TCRs come from an adult in good health.

This clone appeared a single time. This sequence joins TRBV7-9 and TRBJ2-7; TRBD1 or TRBD2 may be the D gene (6 bases each). This CDR3 spans 13 amino acids. The V end lost 8 bases, the J end lost 2 bases, and 13 bases lay between the germline ends. Germline loops: CDR1 SEHNR, CDR2 FQNEAQ (reference sequence). CDR3 sequence reads: CASRRGGTYEQYF. As DNA, the CDR3 is TGTGCCAGCCGTCGAGGGGGGACCTACGAGCAGTACTTC. Full variable domain (rest looked up from reference TRBV7-9 and TRBJ2-7): DTGVSQNPRHKITKRGQNVTFRCDPISEHNRLYWYRQTLGQGPEFLTYFQNEAQLEKSRLLSDRFSAERPKGSFSTLEIQRTEQGDSAMYLCASRRGGTYEQYFGPGTRLTVT.

This rearrangement joins TRBV2 to TRBJ1-5; D is unresolved. The germline V gene encodes CDR1 SNHLY and CDR2 FYNNEI. CDR3 length equals 14 residues. Deletions cut 5 bases from V and 0 bases from J, with 8 bases between. CDR3 DNA sequence: TGTGCCAGCAGTCCTGAGTATAGCAATCAGCCCCAGCATTTT. Protein product: CASSPEYSNQPQHF.

The V and J genes are TRBV19 and TRBJ2-6; a possible D gene is TRBD2 (5 bases). V lost 6 bases to trimming and J lost 0 bases, with 21 bases between them. Germline V gives CDR1 LNHDA, CDR2 SQIVND (reference sequence). This CDR3 spans 19 amino acids. The CDR3 nucleotides read TGTGCCAGTAGCCCCGGTGGGAGTCCCTGGAGCTCTGGGGCCAACGTCCTGACTTTC. It encodes CASSPGGSPWSSGANVLTF.

This chain uses TRBV6-5 with TRBJ2-7, with D possibly being TRBD1 (5 bases). The CDR3 consists of 14 residues. Germline lookup yields CDR1 MNHEY and CDR2 SVGAGI. Between the trimmed V and J ends, which lost 5 bases and 0 bases, there was a span of 11 bases. CDR3 bases: TGTGCCAGCAGTCGACAGCAGAACTCCTACGAGCAGTACTTC. Translating it yields CASSRQQNSYEQYF.

The sample holds a few counts of this clone. The chain recombines TRBV24-1 with TRBJ1-2; TRBD1 matches at 8 bases. CDR3 length: 15 residues. The germline CDR1 and CDR2 sequences are KGHDR and SFDVKD. V was pared by 5 bases and J by 3 bases, with 7 bases of the junction left unmatched. CDR3 DNA: TGTGCCACCAGTGGTTGGACAGGGCTCGACTATGGCTACACCTTC. Its protein is CATSGWTGLDYGYTF.

The genes are TRBV9 and TRBJ2-3; D perhaps matches TRBD1 (5 bases). Trimming removed 1 base from V and 4 bases from J, with 13 bases in between. CDR1 is SGDLS, CDR2 YYNGEE, per germline. The CDR3 length is 15 residues. CDR3 nucleotide sequence: TGTGCCAGCAGCGTACAGGCAGGGTCTTCAGATACGCAGTATTTT. Protein: CASSVQAGSSDTQYF.

The chain combines TRBV5-1 with TRBJ1-2; TRBD1 is a possible D gene (6 bases). CDR1 and CDR2 from the germline V gene are SGHRS and YFSETQ. CDR3 size: 15 residues. Trimming took off 0 bases at V and 6 bases at J, with 15 bases between the two ends. The CDR3 coding sequence is TGCGCCAGCAGCTTGGGGACAGCCCAAAATAATGGCTACACCTTC. Translated: CASSLGTAQNNGYTF.

This clone appeared once. The chain carries TRBV7-9 and TRBJ2-7; D gene unclear. CDR1 is SEHNR and CDR2 is FQNEAQ in the germline V gene (reference sequence). With 7 bases removed from V and 5 bases from J, the gap between germline ends came to 9 bases. There are 11 residues in the CDR3. The CDR3 sequence: CASTLRDEQYF. The CDR3 nucleotides are TGTGCCAGCACCCTTCGAGACGAGCAGTACTTC.

Of note for this clone: The junction shows a germline mismatch at one end, possibly a read error. The chain recombines TRBV6-5 with TRBJ2-7; D is ambiguous. The CDR3 extends over 15 amino acids. Germline CDR1 and CDR2: MNHEY and SVGAGI. The CDR3 DNA reads as TGTGCCAGCAGTTACTCCTCGAAGAGCTCCTACGAGCAGTCCTTC. It translates to CASSYSSKSSYEQSF.

This clone has a single count. The J gene is TRBJ1-4, the V gene TRBV7-9; no clear D gene. The CDR3 is made up of 15 amino acids. Germline CDR1 and CDR2: SEHNR and FQNEAQ (reference sequence). Trimming shortened V by 5 bases and J by 6 bases, and 16 bases separated the two germline ends. In DNA, the CDR3 is TGTGCCAGCAGCAGATCGAACCTTCGGGATGAAAAACTGTTTTTT. Protein sequence: CASSRSNLRDEKLFF.

The chain recombines TRBV7-8 with TRBJ1-5; the D is unclear. CDR1 is SGHVS and CDR2 is FQNEAQ in the germline V gene. The V end lost 2 bases, the J end lost 2 bases, and 16 bases lay between the germline ends. The CDR3 spans 17 residues. The DNA for the CDR3 is TGTGCCAGCAGCTTATCTGGCGGCCCTTTGCGCAATCAGCCCCAGCATTTT. Residues: CASSLSGGPLRNQPQHF.

This clone was counted between two and nine times. The V call is TRBV6-1, the J call TRBJ2-7; a weak D match, TRBD2 (7 bases). Germline lookup yields CDR1 MNHNS and CDR2 SASEGT. The CDR3 runs to 16 residues. V dropped 1 base and J dropped 1 base, with 14 bases sitting between them. Here the CDR3 reads CASSEGTGGGSYEQYF. The DNA for the CDR3 is TGTGCCAGCAGTGAAGGGACGGGGGGCGGGTCCTACGAGCAGTACTTC.

The chain employs TRBV2 and TRBJ1-4, with TRBD1 identical over 8 bases. From germline, CDR1 is SNHLY and CDR2 FYNNEI. This CDR3 has 14 residues. V gave up 5 bases and J gave up 4 bases; unmatched junction bases: 3. CDR3 region: CASSPDRGNEKLFF. The DNA for the CDR3 is TGTGCCAGCAGTCCTGACAGGGGTAATGAAAAACTGTTTTTT.

This chain connects TRBV7-9 to TRBJ2-1; 8 bases align to TRBD2. This CDR3 has 13 amino acids. J gave up 5 bases and V 4 bases, and 1 base lay outside the gene matches. CDR1 SEHNR and CDR2 FQNEAQ come from the germline V gene (reference sequence). CDR3 protein: CASSSLADNEQFF. The CDR3, as DNA: TGTGCCAGCAGCTCACTAGCGGACAATGAGCAGTTCTTC.

The rearrangement uses TRBV3-1 (or the pseudogene TRBV3-2) and TRBJ2-7; 11 nucleotides line up with TRBD2. Germline CDR1 LGHDT, CDR2 YNNKEL (reference sequence). This CDR3 has 14 amino acids. V shed 2 bases and J 3 bases; nucleotides not matched to a gene: 0. CDR3 nucleotides: TGTGCCAGCAGCCAAACTAGCGGGAGCTACGAGCAGTACTTC. Protein sequence: CASSQTSGSYEQYF.

This clone was counted a single time. The chain employs TRBV19 and TRBJ2-7; the D gene is possibly TRBD1 (6 bases). V was cut by 9 bases and J by 2 bases, with 20 bases left in between. The CDR3 is 15 residues long. CDR1 and CDR2 (germline): LNHDA, SQIVND (reference sequence). The CDR3 here is CARTPRGAQPYEQYF. The CDR3 DNA sequence: TGTGCCAGAACACCCAGGGGAGCGCAACCCTACGAGCAGTACTTC.

The chain joins TRBV9 to TRBJ2-7, with D tentatively TRBD2 (6 bases). The CDR3 has 14 amino acids. V dropped 3 bases and J dropped 2 bases, with 12 bases sitting between them. From germline, CDR1 is SGDLS and CDR2 YYNGEE. The CDR3 is CASSAGGAAYEQYF. CDR3 nucleotides: TGTGCCAGCAGCGCCGGAGGGGCAGCCTACGAGCAGTACTTC.

This chain connects TRBV7-8 to TRBJ2-7; tentative D call: TRBD2 (5 bases). The germline CDR1 and CDR2 sequences are SGHVS and FQNEAQ. This CDR3 comprises 15 residues. The germline V and J ends were trimmed by 5 bases and 3 bases, with 17 bases remaining between them. The CDR3 coding sequence is TGTGCCAGCAGCCCTACCGAGGGATGGGGCTACGAGCAGTACTTC. Translation: CASSPTEGWGYEQYF.

The chain uses TRBV7-2 and TRBJ2-5, with D possibly TRBD2 on 5 matching bases. V was trimmed by 10 bases and J by 5 bases, leaving 20 bases between them. Germline lookup yields CDR1 SGHTA and CDR2 FQGNSA. CDR3 length equals 14 residues. The CDR3, as DNA: TGTGCCACCCAGAGCGCGGGTGTTTTTGAGACCCAGTACTTC. It yields the protein CATQSAGVFETQYF.

J is TRBJ2-7 and V is TRBV11-2, with a possible D match to TRBD1 (6 bases). V lost 5 bases and J lost 4, with 24 bases in between. The germline CDR1 and CDR2 sequences are SGHAT and FQNNGV. The CDR3 length is 17 residues. CDR3 nucleotide sequence: TGTGCCAGCAGCCTACTGGATACGGACAGTCCGGGGTACGAGCAGTACTTC. Translation gives CASSLLDTDSPGYEQYF.